The 9 T cell receptor beta chains below all came from one sample that was sequenced in a study of blood T cell repertoires in COVID-19. Profiled with immunoSEQ multiplex PCR; TCRdb holds only in-frame clones, not every one. Of about 190,000 clones detected, roughly 80% appear once; the ten largest clones hold approximately 3%. Sequences were obtained from PBMCs or T cells enriched from blood (not recorded which). The receptor set was obtained from a woman aged 25 to 39 who had recovered from COVID-19.

This clone showed up just a few times. This chain joins TRBV4-1 and TRBJ2-7, with a weak D call TRBD1 (5 bases). The ends were cut back, 1 base at V and 4 bases at J, with 23 bases in the middle. The CDR3 is 18 amino acids. The germline gives CDR1 MGHRA, CDR2 YSYEKL. The CDR3 protein is CASSQGFRWGSAIYEQYF. In DNA, the CDR3 is TGCGCCAGCAGCCAAGGTTTTCGTTGGGGCTCAGCGATTTACGAGCAGTACTTC.

This CDR3 is CAWSDNSNQPQHF. The CDR3 DNA follows: TGTGCCTGGAGTGATAATAGCAATCAGCCCCAGCATTTT. The rearrangement links TRBV30 to TRBJ1-5; D remains ambiguous. The CDR3 extends over 13 amino acids. The germline CDR1 and CDR2 sequences are GTSNPN and SVGIG (reference sequence). V was cut by 1 base and J by 0 bases, with 4 bases left in between.

The chain joins TRBV7-2 to TRBJ1-2; D is possibly TRBD1 (6 bases). CDR3 length: 18 residues. V lost 2 bases to trimming and J lost 5 bases, with 24 bases between them. In germline, CDR1 is SGHTA, CDR2 FQGNSA. This CDR3 is CASSLRLQGIGSGYGYTF. The CDR3 bases are TGTGCCAGCAGCTTACGACTACAGGGCATCGGGTCCGGATATGGCTACACCTTC. The entire variable domain, with the rest obtained from reference TRBV7-2 and TRBJ1-2, is as follows: GAGVSQSPSNKVTEKGKDVELRCDPISGHTALYWYRQSLGQGLEFLIYFQGNSAPDKSGLPSDRFSAERTGGSVSTLTIQRTQQEDSAVYLCASSLRLQGIGSGYGYTFGSGTRLTVV.

The gene calls are TRBV4-2 and TRBJ1-2; D may be TRBD1 (5 bases). From germline, CDR1 is LGHNA and CDR2 YNFKEQ. V lost 0 bases and J lost 4, with 9 bases in between. The CDR3 has 14 amino acids. The DNA of the CDR3 is TGTGCCAGCAGCCAAGATCTCGACAGCTATGGCTACACCTTC. It specifies CASSQDLDSYGYTF.

For this clone: In the same sample, other DNA sequences code for this CDR3. This chain connects TRBV19 to TRBJ1-2, with TRBD1 matching 8 bases. This CDR3 spans 13 amino acids. J lost 7 bases, V lost 5 bases, and 6 bases had no gene match. The germline gives CDR1 LNHDA, CDR2 SQIVND (reference sequence). The CDR3 sequence: CASSSDRVRGYTF. CDR3 DNA: TGTGCCAGTAGTTCGGACAGGGTACGTGGCTACACCTTC.

The chain's CDR3 is CASSEAQGVGSSPLHF. Written as DNA, the CDR3 is TGTGCCAGCAGTGAAGCCCAGGGTGTGGGTAGCTCACCCCTCCACTTT. The genes are TRBV6-1 and TRBJ1-6; D possibly corresponds to TRBD1 (5 bases). CDR3 length equals 16 residues. V lost 0 bases and J 10 bases, leaving 16 bases between the germline ends. The germline CDR1 and CDR2 sequences are MNHNS and SASEGT.

The CDR3 reads CASSSRGNTEAFF. For the CDR3, the DNA is TGTGCCAGCAGTTCTAGGGGTAACACTGAAGCTTTCTTT. The rearrangement uses TRBV28 and TRBJ1-1; perhaps TRBD1 as D (5 bases). There are 13 residues in the CDR3. V lost 4 bases and J lost 2, with 8 bases in between. Germline CDR1 reads MDHEN; CDR2 reads SYDVKM.

The gene calls are TRBV7-2 and TRBJ2-3; 7 bases align to TRBD2. The CDR3 loop spans 18 amino acids. Losses at the gene ends were 2 bases for V and 1 base for J; bases not matched to a gene: 12. CDR1 is SGHTA, CDR2 FQGNSA, per germline. CDR3 protein: CASSLIPSGSFRTDTQYF. As DNA, the CDR3 is TGTGCCAGCAGCTTAATTCCTAGCGGCTCATTCCGCACAGATACGCAGTATTTT. The whole variable domain, filled in from reference TRBV7-2 and TRBJ2-3, reads GAGVSQSPSNKVTEKGKDVELRCDPISGHTALYWYRQSLGQGLEFLIYFQGNSAPDKSGLPSDRFSAERTGGSVSTLTIQRTQQEDSAVYLCASSLIPSGSFRTDTQYFGPGTRLTVL.

In this sample, this clone turned up a few times. V is TRBV19 and J is TRBJ2-2; weak D call: TRBD2 (7 bases). The V gene lost 5 bases and the J gene lost 4 bases, with 17 bases spanning the gap. The CDR3 sequence is 16 residues long. Germline CDR1 LNHDA, CDR2 SQIVND (reference sequence). As DNA, the CDR3 is TGTGCCAGTAGTGGGGGAGGGGGAGCGGGCACCGGGGAGCTGTTTTTT. Translated, it gives CASSGGGGAGTGELFF.